The 22 T cell receptor beta chains below all came from one sample that was sequenced in a study of blood T cell repertoires in COVID-19. Measured with immunoSEQ multiplex PCR; TCRdb has only the in-frame clones, and not every one. The sample records a few hundred thousand clones, over 80% being singletons. Input material: peripheral blood. All receptors derive from a woman aged 50 to 65 with active or convalescent COVID-19.

The V call is TRBV27, the J call TRBJ1-4, with TRBD1 as a possible D gene (5 bases). CDR1 MNHEY and CDR2 SMNVEV come from the germline V gene (reference sequence). Trimming pared 5 bases from V and 6 bases from J, leaving 10 bases between. The CDR3 runs to 13 residues. CDR3 bases: TGTGCCAGCAGTAGCCCAGGGTATGAAAAACTGTTTTTT. Translated, it gives CASSSPGYEKLFF.

V is TRBV7-9 and J is TRBJ1-2; 7 nucleotides match TRBD1. The germline gives CDR1 SEHNR, CDR2 FQNEAQ (reference sequence). V shed 4 bases, J shed 2 bases, and the junction held 7 bases outside the gene matches. The CDR3 has 15 residues. This CDR3 is CASSSADRLNYGYTF. The CDR3 nucleotides read TGTGCCAGCAGCTCGGCGGACAGGCTAAACTATGGCTACACCTTC. Together with reference TRBV7-9 and TRBJ1-2, the CDR3 gives the full variable domain: DTGVSQNPRHKITKRGQNVTFRCDPISEHNRLYWYRQTLGQGPEFLTYFQNEAQLEKSRLLSDRFSAERPKGSFSTLEIQRTEQGDSAMYLCASSSADRLNYGYTFGSGTRLTVV.

The chain uses TRBV6-5 and TRBJ2-1; TRBD2 agrees at 7 bases. Germline CDR1 MNHEY, CDR2 SVGAGI. V shed 5 bases, J shed 5 bases, and the junction held 6 bases outside the gene matches. This CDR3 contains 14 residues. The CDR3 nucleotides are TGTGCCAGCAGTAGGGCTAGCGGCCACAATGAGCAGTTCTTC. This translates into CASSRASGHNEQFF.

The chain uses TRBV6-5 and TRBJ2-7; D perhaps matches TRBD1 (7 bases). The V and J ends lost 6 bases and 0 bases respectively, with 15 bases between them. Germline CDR1 is MNHEY and CDR2 is SVGAGI. The CDR3 is 15 residues long. CDR3 sequence: CASRTPGDSSYEQYF. DNA for the CDR3: TGTGCCAGCAGAACCCCGGGGGACAGCTCCTACGAGCAGTACTTC.

This chain uses TRBV18 with TRBJ1-1; 9 bases agree with TRBD1. Germline CDR1 is KGHSH and CDR2 is LQKENI. Germline trimming cut 5 bases from V and 6 bases from J; bases unmatched to any gene: 7. This CDR3 contains 14 residues. CDR3 protein: CASSADRGIPEAFF. CDR3 DNA: TGTGCCAGCTCAGCGGACAGGGGAATCCCTGAAGCTTTCTTT.

The chain employs TRBV5-1 and TRBJ1-2, with a weak D call TRBD1 (5 bases). This CDR3 is 17 amino acids long. Trimming pared 0 bases from V and 0 bases from J, leaving 15 bases between. Germline CDR1 is SGHRS and CDR2 is YFSETQ. CDR3 in DNA: TGCGCCAGCAGCTTGGGCCCCGGGGGACCCTCTAACTATGGCTACACCTTC. Its protein is CASSLGPGGPSNYGYTF.

In DNA form, the CDR3 reads TGCACCAGCAGCCGCCCCTGGGTGGTAGCGGGGGCCGGGGAGCTGTTTTTT. Translation: CTSSRPWVVAGAGELFF. This chain connects TRBV1 to TRBJ2-2; the table's D call, TRBD2, has no DNA check behind it. TRBV1 is annotated as a pseudogene. This CDR3 is 17 amino acids long.

V gene TRBV18 combines with J gene TRBJ2-1; 10 bases fit TRBD1. The CDR3 loop spans 15 amino acids. V dropped 2 bases and J dropped 7; count of bases not matched to a gene: 5. Germline CDR1 reads KGHSH; CDR2 reads LQKENI. The CDR3 nucleotides read TGTGCCAGCTCACCAGGGGACAGGGGAACGAATGAGCAGTTCTTC. This sequence encodes CASSPGDRGTNEQFF.

CDR3 loop: CASSLGRPHEQYF. The DNA for the CDR3 is TGTGCCAGCAGTTTGGGCAGGCCCCACGAGCAGTACTTC. The chain uses TRBV28 and TRBJ2-7; D ambiguous. The germline gives CDR1 MDHEN, CDR2 SYDVKM. CDR3 size: 13 residues. Trimming took 3 bases from V and 5 from J, leaving 11 bases between them.

This chain joins TRBV28 and TRBJ2-1; perhaps TRBD2 as D (6 bases). CDR3 length: 12 amino acids. Germline CDR1 reads MDHEN; CDR2 reads SYDVKM. V lost 1 base, J lost 10 bases, and 8 bases lay in between. CDR3 residues: CASSLSLAEQFF. In DNA, the CDR3 is TGTGCCAGCAGTTTATCCCTAGCGGAGCAGTTCTTC.

The CDR3 here is CSVSTGVGTEAFF. The CDR3 DNA is TGCAGCGTTTCTACAGGGGTGGGCACTGAAGCTTTCTTT. J is TRBJ1-1 and V is TRBV29-1; 7 positions match TRBD1. V trimming: 5 bases; J trimming: 4 bases; junction bases outside the gene matches: 7. The CDR3 length is 13 residues. Germline V gives CDR1 SQVTM, CDR2 ANQGSEA.

Notes on this clone: The sample contains more than one DNA sequence encoding this CDR3. This chain links TRBV24-1 with TRBJ2-3; D remains ambiguous. CDR3 length: 12 amino acids. Trimming took off 1 base at V and 6 bases at J, with 4 bases between the two ends. The germline gives CDR1 KGHDR, CDR2 SFDVKD. The CDR3: CATSDFRDTQYF. The CDR3 DNA is TGTGCCACCAGTGATTTCCGGGATACGCAGTATTTT.

V is TRBV7-2 and J is TRBJ2-7; D perhaps matches TRBD1 (6 bases). Germline V lookup: CDR1 SGHTA, CDR2 FQGNSA. V was pared by 2 bases and J by 4 bases, with 9 bases between. The CDR3 is 13 residues long. The CDR3 spells CASSLTGTYEQYF. CDR3 bases: TGTGCCAGCAGCTTAACAGGGACGTACGAGCAGTACTTC.

The DNA of the CDR3 is TGTGCCAGCAGCTTAGGGACTAGCGGGAGAGCAAACTACAATGAGCAGTTCTTC. Translated, it gives CASSLGTSGRANYNEQFF. The V call is TRBV7-2, the J call TRBJ2-1; TRBD2 agrees at 13 bases. The V gene's germline CDR1 is SGHTA and CDR2 FQGNSA. Trimming took 1 base from V and 3 from J; bases not matched to a gene: 6. This CDR3 has 18 amino acids.

The chain couples TRBV2 to TRBJ2-2, with a tentative D call TRBD1 (6 bases). There are 14 residues in the CDR3. Deletions cut 9 bases from V and 0 bases from J, with 11 bases between. Germline loops: CDR1 SNHLY, CDR2 FYNNEI. As DNA, the CDR3 is TGTGCCAGTAGGACAGACGCGAACACCGGGGAGCTGTTTTTT. Translated, it gives CASRTDANTGELFF.

The sample holds a few counts of this clone. This chain links TRBV3-1 (or the pseudogene TRBV3-2) with TRBJ1-2; D is unclear. The CDR3 consists of 13 residues. CDR1 is LGHDT, CDR2 YNNKEL, per germline (reference sequence). V dropped 0 bases and J dropped 8 bases, with 10 bases sitting between them. The chain's CDR3 is CASSQDEAGGYTF. The DNA of the CDR3 is TGTGCCAGCAGCCAAGACGAGGCGGGGGGCTACACCTTC.

This clone occurred once. This chain joins TRBV10-3 and TRBJ1-2; maybe TRBD1 (6 bases). The CDR3 runs 14 residues. V was shortened by 8 bases and J by 8 bases, with 21 bases between the two germline ends. The germline V gene has CDR1 ENHRY and CDR2 SYGVKD. CDR3 in amino acids: CAIVGTGNRKGYTF. CDR3 nucleotide sequence: TGTGCCATCGTAGGAACAGGGAACCGGAAAGGCTACACCTTC.

In its sample, this clone was seen many times. The J gene is TRBJ2-7, the V gene TRBV2, with D perhaps matching TRBD2 (6 bases). Germline loops: CDR1 SNHLY, CDR2 FYNNEI. The CDR3 sequence is 14 residues long. V was cut by 6 bases and J by 4 bases, with 16 bases left in between. CDR3 sequence reads: CASSTAGGGYEQYF. The CDR3 nucleotides are TGTGCCAGCAGCACGGCTGGGGGAGGATACGAGCAGTACTTC.

Only a few counts were recorded for this clone. This chain joins TRBV11-2 and TRBJ1-2; 10 bases match TRBD1. The CDR3 runs 16 residues. CDR1 SGHAT and CDR2 FQNNGV come from the germline V gene. Trimming took 0 bases from V and 8 from J; bases not matched to a gene: 9. The CDR3 sequence is CASSLDSGTGVYGYTF. CDR3 bases: TGTGCCAGCAGCTTAGATTCGGGGACAGGGGTTTACGGCTACACCTTC.

V gene TRBV24-1 combines with J gene TRBJ2-7; TRBD2 matches 15 bases. V shed 3 bases, J shed 6 bases, and the junction held 8 bases outside the gene matches. CDR3 length: 17 amino acids. CDR1 KGHDR and CDR2 SFDVKD come from the germline V gene. The chain's CDR3 is CATSDPGTSGRPSEQYF. CDR3 coding DNA: TGTGCCACCAGTGATCCTGGGACTAGCGGGAGGCCCTCCGAGCAGTACTTC.

The chain employs TRBV5-1 and TRBJ1-1, with TRBD1 matching over 9 bases. CDR1 SGHRS and CDR2 YFSETQ come from the germline V gene. The ends lost 3 bases at V and 9 bases at J; junction bases unmatched: 12. The CDR3 runs 15 residues. CDR3 DNA sequence: TGCGCCAGCAGCTCAACGGGACAGGGTTCGGAAAAAGCTTTCTTT. The encoded protein is CASSSTGQGSEKAFF. The full variable domain, completed using reference TRBV5-1 and TRBJ1-1, is KAGVTQTPRYLIKTRGQQVTLSCSPISGHRSVSWYQQTPGQGLQFLFEYFSETQRNKGNFPGRFSGRQFSNSRSEMNVSTLELGDSALYLCASSSTGQGSEKAFFGQGTRLTVV.

This clone showed up just once. J is TRBJ1-2 and V is TRBV2, with 10 bases fitting TRBD1. Germline CDR1 SNHLY, CDR2 FYNNEI. Trimming at V came to 7 bases and at J to 4 bases, leaving 3 bases not matched to a gene. The CDR3 contains 13 residues. The CDR3 bases are TGTGCCAGCATGGGACAGGGGTCCTATGGCTACACCTTC. Its translation: CASMGQGSYGYTF.